The following is a T cell receptor (beta chain) sequence with its context. Its antigen is unknown. Sequencing was performed with immunoSEQ multiplex PCR; in TCRdb, only in-frame clones are kept and a portion is missing. The repertoire includes 25,000 to 35,000 clones, about four fifths of them detected once, and around 21% sits in the top ten. Trimming removed 6 bases from V and 4 bases from J; junction bases left unmatched: 9. The CDR3 runs to 15 residues. Germline V gene sequence: CDR1 ENHRY, CDR2 SYGVKD. This entry is derived from a study of OX40 agonist ivuxolimab in advanced cancers. For the study at large: Ivuxolimab, an antibody acting as an agonist of OX40 (CD134), was used to treat patients. Eligibility rules accepted prior anti-PD-1, anti-PD-L1 or anti-CTLA-4 therapy, and over 30% had some. The study's findings and limits: The CD4+ and CD8+ T cells in the blood had expanded clonally by week 6 at 0.1 to 3.0 mg/kg.

The chain combines TRBV10-3 with TRBJ2-7, with 10 bases identical to TRBD2. This receptor was obtained from an adult with an advanced solid tumor such as melanoma, head and neck, liver or kidney cancer. Sequencing was performed on CD4+ or CD8+ T cells sorted from blood, taken in a trial of the OX40 agonist ivuxolimab. The CDR3 bases are TGTGCCATCAGCAGAGGGGCTAGCGGGAGTTACGAGCAGTACTTC. It specifies CAISRGASGSYEQYF.